The entry that follows covers one T cell receptor beta chain sequence. TCRdb re-called the 5' RACE reads and shows each CDR3 protein once, DNA omitted. The specimen's table records about 550,000 distinct CDR3 sequences. Germline lookup yields CDR1 DFQATT and CDR2 SNEGSKA (reference sequence). The CDR3 sequence is 16 residues long. The entry originates in a study of T cells expressing NK-cell markers. The specimen sequenced was blood T cells: a sorted CD56 or NKG2C T cell subset, CD4+ or CD8+ T cells, or bulk PBMC T cells (not recorded which). This receptor was identified in a man younger than 35 in good health. This rearrangement joins TRBV20-1 to TRBJ2-5; as DNA is missing, the TRBD2 call by TCRdb cannot be tested. The CDR3 region is CSARGPWTSGTETQYF.